The 27 T cell receptor beta chains presented below share a single source sample, sequenced in a study of shared clonotypes between healthy human individuals. Sequencing was performed with immunoSEQ multiplex PCR; in TCRdb, only in-frame clones are kept and a portion is missing. Among approximately 2.3 million clones listed, more than 85% were seen once. Sample: naive CD4+ T cells from PBMCs. Subset meaning: CD45RA+ positively selected. The receptors shown here come from a young man in good health. Some clones in this sample may be carry-over from other donors' samples.

The V gene is TRBV5-3, the J gene TRBJ2-2; 7 bases agree with TRBD2. TRBV5-3 qualifies as an ORF whose function is uncertain. V trimming: 8 bases; J trimming: 0 bases; junction bases outside the gene matches: 10. The CDR3 has 16 residues. CDR3 coding DNA: TGTGCCAGGAGTGAGCGGGACCAAACGAACACCGGGGAGCTGTTTTTT. Its protein product is CARSERDQTNTGELFF.

The chain uses TRBV7-2 and TRBJ2-7; D is unclear. Per the germline V gene, CDR1 is SGHTA and CDR2 is FQGNSA. Trimming pared 1 base from V and 3 bases from J, leaving 10 bases between. The CDR3 loop spans 14 amino acids. The CDR3 DNA follows: TGTGCCAGCAGCTTAGGGTTAACCGTCTACGAGCAGTACTTC. Amino acid sequence: CASSLGLTVYEQYF.

The J gene is TRBJ1-1, the V gene TRBV5-1; D is undetermined. The V end was cut by 4 bases, the J end by 5 bases, with 15 bases between. CDR3 length: 14 residues. The germline CDR1 and CDR2 sequences are SGHRS and YFSETQ. CDR3 sequence (DNA): TGCGCCAGCAGCGCCGCCGAGGTGAGAACTGAAGCTTTCTTT. Its translation: CASSAAEVRTEAFF.

This clone was picked up one time. V is TRBV5-1 and J is TRBJ2-5; the match to TRBD2 covers 9 bases. V trimming: 1 base; J trimming: 5 bases; junction bases outside the gene matches: 9. There are 16 residues in the CDR3. Germline V CDR1 and CDR2: SGHRS, YFSETQ. CDR3 in DNA: TGCGCCAGCAGCTTGTTTGGGACTAGCCCAATTGAGACCCAGTACTTC. This codes for CASSLFGTSPIETQYF.

This chain links TRBV12-1 with TRBJ2-1; TRBD2 is the table's D call and was not checked against the DNA. TRBV12-1 is annotated as a pseudogene. The CDR3 extends over 13 amino acids. CDR3 loop: CASFGLFYNEQFF. In nucleotides, the CDR3 is TGTGCCAGTTTCGGACTGTTTTACAATGAGCAGTTCTTC.

This chain uses TRBV28 with TRBJ1-2; a possible D gene is TRBD1 (5 bases). The CDR3 length is 16 residues. Germline V gives CDR1 MDHEN, CDR2 SYDVKM. V shed 3 bases and J shed 1 base, with 15 bases lying between them. CDR3 region: CASSFSRGTLNYGYTF. In DNA, the CDR3 is TGTGCCAGCAGTTTTTCTCGAGGGACCCTTAACTATGGCTACACCTTC.

The J gene is TRBJ2-7, the V gene TRBV19, with TRBD2 matching 14 bases. Germline assignment: CDR1 LNHDA and CDR2 SQIVND (reference sequence). Losses at the gene ends were 8 bases for V and 6 bases for J; bases not matched to a gene: 3. The CDR3 has 13 residues. As DNA, the CDR3 is TGTGCCAGTTCCGGACTAGCGGGAGGCGAGCAGTACTTC. Translation: CASSGLAGGEQYF.

This clone is a singleton in its sample. The V gene is TRBV27, the J gene TRBJ2-5; TRBD2 is a possible D gene (6 bases). V lost 3 bases, J lost 5 bases, and 13 bases lay in between. This CDR3 contains 14 residues. Per germline, CDR1 MNHEY and CDR2 SMNVEV (reference sequence). CDR3: CASSLRRASETQYF. CDR3 DNA sequence: TGTGCCAGCAGTTTGCGGAGGGCCTCGGAGACCCAGTACTTC.

Of note for this clone: This sample also contains other DNA sequences that code for the same CDR3. This chain uses TRBV27 with TRBJ1-1; no reliable D call. CDR3 size: 12 residues. From germline, CDR1 is MNHEY and CDR2 SMNVEV (reference sequence). Trimming pared 4 bases from V and 5 bases from J, leaving 8 bases between. The CDR3 coding sequence is TGTGCCAGCAGTTCAATTGGGACTGAAGCTTTCTTT. Translating it yields CASSSIGTEAFF.

The CDR3 DNA reads as TGCAGCGCTCTCGGGACACCCCAAGAGACCCAGTACTTC. It codes for CSALGTPQETQYF. This rearrangement joins TRBV29-1 to TRBJ2-5, with D tentatively TRBD1 (6 bases). V was clipped by 7 bases and J by 1 base, with 13 bases between them. This CDR3 has 13 residues. Looked up from germline, CDR1 is SQVTM and CDR2 is ANQGSEA.

The sample holds a few counts of this clone. The J gene is TRBJ1-1, the V gene TRBV2; D ambiguous. The CDR3 spans 9 residues. Trimming took off 7 bases at V and 7 bases at J, with 4 bases between the two ends. Germline lookup yields CDR1 SNHLY and CDR2 FYNNEI. CDR3 loop: CASKDEAFF. CDR3 nucleotide sequence: TGTGCCAGCAAGGATGAAGCTTTCTTT.

The chain is built from TRBV28 and TRBJ1-1, with unresolved D. There are 12 residues in the CDR3. From germline, CDR1 is MDHEN and CDR2 SYDVKM. Trimming cost V 7 bases and J 6 bases, with 12 bases left between them. The CDR3 region has the DNA TGTGCCAGCATTGGCAGGCCCCCTGAAGCTTTCTTT. Amino acid sequence: CASIGRPPEAFF.

The chain employs TRBV19 and TRBJ2-5, with 11 bases lining up with TRBD1. The germline CDR1 and CDR2 sequences are LNHDA and SQIVND (reference sequence). After removal of 4 bases from V and 2 bases from J, the junction contained 3 bases not matched to a gene. The CDR3 extends over 15 amino acids. The CDR3 DNA is TGTGCCAGTAGTAGGGGACAGGGGGATCAAGAGACCCAGTACTTC. Translation gives CASSRGQGDQETQYF.

A remark on this clone: This CDR3 is also generated by other DNA sequences in the sample. V usage is TRBV28 and J usage is TRBJ1-2, with D perhaps TRBD1 (6 bases). The germline V gene encodes CDR1 MDHEN and CDR2 SYDVKM. Trimming took off 4 bases at V and 3 bases at J, with 6 bases between the two ends. The CDR3 runs to 12 residues. This chain's CDR3 is CASSWTDYGYTF. CDR3 DNA sequence: TGTGCCAGCAGTTGGACAGACTATGGCTACACCTTC.

The chain joins TRBV27 to TRBJ1-2; 7 bases match TRBD1. Unmatched junction bases numbered 8, after V lost 0 bases and J lost 1 base. There are 17 residues in the CDR3. In germline, CDR1 is MNHEY, CDR2 SMNVEV (reference sequence). The CDR3 sequence is CASSLSGGGQFNYGYTF. The CDR3 region has the DNA TGTGCCAGCAGTTTATCGGGAGGGGGCCAATTTAACTATGGCTACACCTTC.

The gene calls are TRBV10-3 and TRBJ2-6; D is ambiguous. The CDR3 sequence is 16 residues long. CDR1 and CDR2 from the germline V gene are ENHRY and SYGVKD. Trimming pared 2 bases from V and 2 bases from J, leaving 10 bases between. CDR3: CAISERILAGANVLTF. The DNA of the CDR3 is TGTGCCATCAGTGAGCGGATTCTCGCTGGGGCCAACGTCCTGACTTTC.

The chain recombines TRBV5-1 with TRBJ2-5, with TRBD2 matching over 8 bases. The CDR3 has 18 amino acids. Germline V gene sequence: CDR1 SGHRS, CDR2 YFSETQ. The V segment lost 0 bases and the J segment 2 bases; nucleotides outside the gene matches: 12. CDR3 nucleotides: TGCGCCAGCAGCTTGGCCGGCTTTAATAGCGGGGAGCAAGAGACCCAGTACTTC. Translating gives CASSLAGFNSGEQETQYF.

Here the CDR3 DNA reads TGTGCCAGCAGCGCCTCCAGCGGCCAAGAGACCCAGTACTTC. Translated: CASSASSGQETQYF. The V call is TRBV9, the J call TRBJ2-5; D might be TRBD2 (5 bases). CDR1 and CDR2 (germline): SGDLS, YYNGEE. The CDR3 has 14 residues. Trimming cost V 3 bases and J 1 base, with 10 bases left between them. The complete variable domain, with remaining parts taken from reference TRBV9 and TRBJ2-5, reads DSGVTQTPKHLITATGQRVTLRCSPRSGDLSVYWYQQSLDQGLQFLIQYYNGEERAKGNILERFSAQQFPDLHSELNLSSLELGDSALYFCASSASSGQETQYFGPGTRLLVL.

The V call is TRBV5-4, the J call TRBJ2-1, with a tentative D call TRBD1 (6 bases). CDR3 length: 15 amino acids. V was shortened by 0 bases and J by 4 bases, with 11 bases between the two germline ends. CDR1 and CDR2 from the germline V gene are SGHNT and YYREEE (reference sequence). This CDR3 reads CASSLVGQQYNEQFF. For the CDR3, the DNA is TGTGCCAGCAGCTTGGTAGGACAGCAATACAATGAGCAGTTCTTC.

V usage is TRBV7-9 and J usage is TRBJ2-7; 7 positions agree with TRBD1. The germline V gene has CDR1 SEHNR and CDR2 FQNEAQ (reference sequence). This CDR3 comprises 14 residues. The ends lost 5 bases at V and 3 bases at J; junction bases unmatched: 7. The CDR3 DNA sequence: TGTGCCAGCAGCGACCGGGACAGAGGCTACGAGCAGTACTTC. Amino acids: CASSDRDRGYEQYF.

The table lists this clone with a count of one. The V gene is TRBV28, the J gene TRBJ1-4, with D possibly being TRBD1 (5 bases). V lost 5 bases and J lost 7, with 14 bases in between. The germline V gene has CDR1 MDHEN and CDR2 SYDVKM. The CDR3 spans 14 residues. CDR3 region: CASSTPGLPEKLFF. In DNA form, the CDR3 reads TGTGCCAGCAGTACCCCGGGACTTCCTGAAAAACTGTTTTTT.

A remark on this clone: Other DNA sequences in this sample translate to the same CDR3. This chain uses TRBV6-5 with TRBJ2-3; D call uncertain. V gave up 0 bases and J gave up 0 bases, with 4 bases separating them. This CDR3 has 14 amino acids. CDR1 is MNHEY, CDR2 SVGAGI, per germline. The chain's CDR3 is CASSYSSSTDTQYF. In DNA, the CDR3 is TGTGCCAGCAGTTACTCGAGTAGCACAGATACGCAGTATTTT.

The chain links TRBV28 to TRBJ1-5, with 7 bases fitting TRBD1. V dropped 2 bases and J dropped 6; count of bases not matched to a gene: 7. The CDR3 loop spans 15 amino acids. Germline V gives CDR1 MDHEN, CDR2 SYDVKM. CDR3 loop: CASSLTRGQVQPQHF. Here the CDR3 DNA reads TGTGCCAGCAGTTTAACAAGGGGGCAAGTTCAGCCCCAGCATTTT.

A word on this clone: Other DNA variants within this sample encode the same CDR3. J is TRBJ2-3 and V is TRBV5-1, with TRBD2 matching 10 bases. V shed 1 base, J shed 3 bases, and the junction held 5 bases outside the gene matches. The CDR3 is 16 amino acids. Germline CDR1 SGHRS, CDR2 YFSETQ. Written as DNA, the CDR3 is TGCGCCAGCAGCTTGTTAGCGGGAGGTTTGACAGATACGCAGTATTTT. It translates to CASSLLAGGLTDTQYF.

The rearrangement uses TRBV2 and TRBJ2-1, with 15 bases that match TRBD2. Germline CDR1 is SNHLY and CDR2 is FYNNEI. The V gene end was trimmed by 6 bases and the J gene end by 8 bases; junction bases not matched to a gene: 8. The CDR3 length is 16 residues. CDR3 in amino acids: CASSGGTSGRYYEQFF. The DNA for the CDR3 is TGTGCCAGCAGCGGGGGGACTAGCGGGAGGTATTATGAGCAGTTCTTC.

The chain couples TRBV7-3 to TRBJ2-3; 7 bases match TRBD2. The V gene's germline CDR1 is SGHTA and CDR2 FQGTGA. The V segment lost 5 bases and the J segment 4 bases; nucleotides outside the gene matches: 6. There are 14 residues in the CDR3. DNA for the CDR3: TGTGCCAGCAGCGTGAGCGGGACGGCAGATACGCAGTATTTT. Amino acids: CASSVSGTADTQYF.

This clone occurred once. The V and J genes are TRBV28 and TRBJ2-7; D tentatively reads TRBD1 or TRBD2 (5 bases each). V was pared by 5 bases and J by 3 bases, with 17 bases between. The CDR3 has 15 amino acids. Germline V lookup: CDR1 MDHEN, CDR2 SYDVKM. The CDR3 spells CASSRPGPSIYEQYF. The CDR3 coding sequence is TGTGCCAGCAGTCGACCGGGACCTAGTATCTACGAGCAGTACTTC.